Listed below are T cell receptor beta chains from one sample, sequenced in a study of T cells in pancreatic ductal adenocarcinoma. The assay was immunoSEQ multiplex PCR, and TCRdb's table has in-frame clones only and misses some. This sample has more than 25,000 clones, with roughly 92% found just once. Sequences were obtained from PBMCs. These receptors came from a human donor with pancreatic ductal adenocarcinoma. Both conserved end residues are part of each CDR3. Each record gives: clone size, J gene, D gene, V gene, CDR3 protein, CDR3 DNA. A D gene is named only where the DNA matches it firmly. Size values are once, few and many counts, or a class for expanded clones, and some rows have none.

>NA|TRBJ2-3|TRBD2|TRBV6-1
CASSSGRALTDTQYF
TGTGCCAGCAGTAGCGGGAGGGCCCTCACAGATACGCAGTATTTT
>NA|TRBJ2-1|TRBD2|TRBV28
CASSSPKLAGGPSGYNEQFF
TGTGCCAGCAGTTCCCCTAAACTAGCGGGAGGGCCAAGTGGATACAATGAGCAGTTCTTC
>NA|TRBJ2-5|TRBD2|TRBV7-7
CASSRSGSRETQYF
TGTGCTAGCAGCCGAAGCGGGAGCCGAGAGACCCAGTACTTC
>NA|TRBJ2-1|NA|TRBV5-4
CASSWVGPLYNEQFF
TGTGCCAGCAGCTGGGTAGGCCCCCTCTACAATGAGCAGTTCTTC
>NA|TRBJ2-1|TRBD2|TRBV7-8
CASSRTSGRWNEQFF
TGTGCCAGCAGCCGTACTAGCGGGAGGTGGAATGAGCAGTTCTTC
>NA|TRBJ1-5|NA|TRBV6-5
CASSSRRFGPQHF
TGTGCCAGCAGTTCCCGACGATTCGGGCCCCAGCATTTT
>once|TRBJ2-7|NA|TRBV19
CASRMQGPYEQYF
TGTGCCAGTAGAATGCAGGGTCCCTACGAGCAGTACTTC
>NA|TRBJ1-1|TRBD1|TRBV19
CASLRQGAFTEAFF
TGTGCCAGCCTAAGACAGGGGGCTTTCACTGAAGCTTTCTTT
>NA|TRBJ2-7|NA|TRBV7-3
CASSPTGVYEQYF
TGTGCCAGCAGCCCGACGGGAGTGTACGAGCAGTACTTC
>NA|TRBJ1-1|NA|TRBV6-4
CASSVTAKNTEAFF
TGTGCCAGCAGCGTGACAGCGAAGAACACTGAAGCTTTCTTT
>NA|TRBJ2-4|NA|TRBV27
CASGPIDSLNIQYF
TGTGCCAGCGGACCTATCGACAGCTTAAACATTCAGTACTTC
>NA|TRBJ2-7|TRBD2|TRBV7-9
CASSLERAGGNTYEQYF
TGTGCCAGCAGCTTAGAACGAGCGGGAGGTAATACCTACGAGCAGTACTTC
>NA|TRBJ2-1|NA|TRBV4-2
CASSQGGEQFF
TGTGCCAGCAGCCAAGGTGGTGAGCAGTTCTTC
>NA|TRBJ2-1|TRBD2|TRBV6-5
CASSYSLAGGSNEQFF
TGTGCCAGCAGTTACTCTTTAGCGGGAGGAAGCAATGAGCAGTTCTTC
>once|TRBJ2-1|TRBD1|TRBV15
CATSRGYGQGPYNEQFF
TGTGCCACCAGCAGAGGATACGGACAGGGCCCCTACAATGAGCAGTTCTTC
>NA|TRBJ2-1|NA|TRBV14
CASSQDRRTRYYNEQFF
TGTGCCAGCAGCCAAGATCGTCGAACGAGATACTACAATGAGCAGTTCTTC
>NA|TRBJ2-3|NA|TRBV7-9
CASSLGVGGTDTQYF
TGTGCCAGCAGCTTAGGAGTAGGTGGAACAGATACGCAGTATTTT
>once|TRBJ1-1|NA|TRBV5-1
CASSLGGTMNTEAFF
TGCGCCAGCAGCTTGGGTGGAACTATGAACACTGAAGCTTTCTTT
>NA|TRBJ2-1|NA|TRBV30
CAWSVLTVYNEQFF
TGTGCCTGGAGTGTACTGACAGTCTACAATGAGCAGTTCTTC
>NA|TRBJ2-7|NA|TRBV4-3
CASSQDIYRASGEQYF
TGCGCCAGCAGCCAAGATATTTACAGGGCTTCGGGCGAGCAGTACTTC
>NA|TRBJ1-2|TRBD1|TRBV28
CASSPLRDSGYGYTF
TGTGCCAGCAGTCCTCTCCGGGACAGTGGCTATGGCTACACCTTC
>NA|TRBJ2-1|NA|TRBV19
CASSTVLYNEQFF
TGTGCCAGTAGTACCGTGCTTTACAATGAGCAGTTCTTC
>NA|TRBJ1-1|NA|TRBV12-1
CASSFFAPGTTFGFF
NA
>NA|TRBJ1-2|TRBD1|TRBV5-1
CASNPGQGGDGYTF
TGCGCCAGCAATCCCGGACAGGGTGGGGATGGCTACACCTTC